This passage covers 16 T cell receptor beta chains from one sample sequenced in a study of sequential checkpoint blockade in melanoma. Repertoires were generated with immunoSEQ multiplex PCR, while TCRdb's copy carries only in-frame clones and drops some. Here the sample spans about 2,900 clones, 23% being singletons. Treatment given: randomized to nivolumab then ipilimumab (arm A) or the reverse (arm B). This specimen was tumor tissue (inferred from file names), taken from a patient given nivolumab and ipilimumab in sequence. The receptors shown here come from a human donor with melanoma.

This clone is medium-sized (0.01 to 0.1%). The chain recombines TRBV11-3 with TRBJ1-1; the match to TRBD1 covers 7 bases. V gave up 5 bases and J gave up 0 bases; unmatched junction bases: 12. There are 17 residues in the CDR3. CDR1 and CDR2 (germline): SGHNT, YENEEA. CDR3 nucleotides: TGTGCCAGCAGCCATAACGCGGTGGGACAGTTGAACACTGAAGCTTTCTTT. Its translation: CASSHNAVGQLNTEAFF.

This clone appeared a single time. The rearrangement joins TRBV5-1 to TRBJ2-7; 13 bases match TRBD2. The CDR3 extends over 18 amino acids. Per germline, CDR1 SGHRS and CDR2 YFSETQ. Losses at the gene ends were 3 bases for V and 5 bases for J; bases not matched to a gene: 14. The CDR3 spells CASSSTSGGVGAPNEQYF. In nucleotides, the CDR3 is TGCGCCAGCAGCTCCACTAGCGGGGGGGTCGGGGCCCCGAACGAGCAGTACTTC.

This clone occurred a few times. The rearrangement uses TRBV6-8 and TRBJ2-2, with TRBD1 matching 8 bases. The CDR3 sequence is 15 residues long. The V segment lost 7 bases and the J segment 5 bases; nucleotides outside the gene matches: 9. The germline V gene encodes CDR1 MNHGY and CDR2 SAAAGT. The CDR3 DNA follows: TGTGCCAGCAATCCCGGACAGGGAGATACCGGGGAGCTGTTTTTT. It is translated as CASNPGQGDTGELFF.

In its sample, this clone is medium-sized (0.01 to 0.1%). The J gene is TRBJ2-7, the V gene TRBV11-3, with D maybe TRBD1 (6 bases). The CDR3 runs to 15 residues. Germline V gene sequence: CDR1 SGHNT, CDR2 YENEEA. Trimming removed 5 bases at V and 2 bases at J, with 16 bases between. CDR3: CASSRATGPAYEQYF. CDR3 DNA sequence: TGTGCCAGCAGCCGGGCGACAGGCCCTGCCTACGAGCAGTACTTC. Based on the CDR3 plus reference TRBV11-3 and TRBJ2-7, the full variable domain is EAGVVQSPRYKIIEKKQPVAFWCNPISGHNTLYWYLQNLGQGPELLIRYENEEAVDDSQLPKDRFSAERLKGVDSTLKIQPAELGDSAVYLCASSRATGPAYEQYFGPGTRLTVT.

The rearrangement joins TRBV6-8 to TRBJ1-1; D not resolved. V was cut by 2 bases and J by 4 bases, with 5 bases left in between. The CDR3 consists of 12 residues. In germline, CDR1 is MNHGY, CDR2 SAAAGT. CDR3 DNA sequence: TGTGCCAGCAGTTACCCAGTCACTGAAGCTTTCTTT. Translation gives CASSYPVTEAFF.

V is TRBV19 and J is TRBJ1-1; TRBD1 is a possible D gene (5 bases). This CDR3 is 14 amino acids long. Looked up from germline, CDR1 is LNHDA and CDR2 is SQIVND (reference sequence). Trimming took 2 bases from V and 0 from J, leaving 7 bases between them. The DNA of the CDR3 is TGTGCCAGTAGTATACCGGGGGTGAACACTGAAGCTTTCTTT. The encoded protein is CASSIPGVNTEAFF.

In its sample, this clone was seen a few times. This chain connects TRBV9 to TRBJ2-2; TRBD2 might be the D (6 bases). Germline CDR1 SGDLS, CDR2 YYNGEE. CDR3 length equals 12 residues. V lost 7 bases, J lost 6 bases, and 10 bases lay in between. The CDR3 DNA reads TGTGCCAGCTCGAGGGAGGCCGGGGAGCTGTTTTTT. It encodes CASSREAGELFF.

The chain combines TRBV9 with TRBJ2-2; D is tentatively TRBD1 or TRBD2 (5 bases each). Looked up from germline, CDR1 is SGDLS and CDR2 is YYNGEE. The V gene lost 4 bases and the J gene lost 4 bases, with 14 bases spanning the gap. CDR3 length: 15 residues. Here the CDR3 reads CASSFSGGVTGELFF. CDR3 in DNA: TGTGCCAGCAGCTTTAGTGGGGGTGTCACCGGGGAGCTGTTTTTT.

The rearrangement joins TRBV7-1 to TRBJ2-1; no clear D gene. TRBV7-1 is placed among ORFs of uncertain function. V lost 4 bases, J lost 5 bases, and 9 bases lay in between. The CDR3 loop spans 13 amino acids. The chain's CDR3 is CASSLTRDNEQFF. The CDR3 DNA follows: TGTGCCAGCAGCTTAACACGGGACAATGAGCAGTTCTTC.

The rearrangement links TRBV25-1 to TRBJ2-7, with D possibly TRBD1 on 6 matching bases. This CDR3 is built from 12 residues. CDR1 is MGHDK, CDR2 SYGVNS, per germline. The V gene lost 6 bases and the J gene lost 3 bases, with 9 bases spanning the gap. The CDR3 loop reads CASSRDNYEQYF. As DNA, the CDR3 is TGTGCCAGCAGCCGGGACAACTACGAGCAGTACTTC.

The chain recombines TRBV6-1 with TRBJ2-6; D gene ambiguous. The germline CDR1 and CDR2 sequences are MNHNS and SASEGT. The CDR3 covers 15 residues. The V end lost 1 base, the J end lost 4 bases, and 8 bases lay between the germline ends. The DNA of the CDR3 is TGTGCCAGCAGTGAAGGGACCGGCGGGGCCAACGTCCTGACTTTC. Amino acid sequence: CASSEGTGGANVLTF.

This clone is categorized as medium-sized. The rearrangement joins TRBV6-8 to TRBJ2-6; D ambiguous. Germline lookup yields CDR1 MNHGY and CDR2 SAAAGT. The CDR3 is 15 residues long. V dropped 2 bases and J dropped 2 bases, with 7 bases sitting between them. CDR3 nucleotide sequence: TGTGCCAGCAGTTACGACCCCACTGGGGCCAACGTCCTGACTTTC. It codes for CASSYDPTGANVLTF.

The rearrangement links TRBV18 to TRBJ2-7, with TRBD2 identical over 8 bases. Germline trimming cut 6 bases from V and 2 bases from J; bases unmatched to any gene: 9. This CDR3 spans 15 amino acids. CDR1 is KGHSH and CDR2 is LQKENI in the germline V gene. CDR3 nucleotides: TGTGCCAGCTCTCCCACGGGAGGGGTGGCCTACGAGCAGTACTTC. Translation gives CASSPTGGVAYEQYF.

By share, this clone counts as medium-sized (0.01 to 0.1%). The chain is built from TRBV6-8 and TRBJ1-5; D remains ambiguous. Germline CDR1 is MNHGY and CDR2 is SAAAGT. This CDR3 has 12 amino acids. Trimming pared 5 bases from V and 1 base from J, leaving 3 bases between. CDR3 protein: CASSNSNQPQHF. The CDR3 DNA reads as TGTGCCAGCAGTAACAGCAATCAGCCCCAGCATTTT.

This clone has just a few counts. The chain recombines TRBV9 with TRBJ2-1; D might be TRBD1 (5 bases). Germline assignment: CDR1 SGDLS and CDR2 YYNGEE. Trimming removed 3 bases at V and 7 bases at J, with 8 bases between. This CDR3 region has 12 residues. The CDR3 loop is CASSGQWNEQFF. The CDR3 region has the DNA TGTGCCAGCAGCGGACAGTGGAATGAGCAGTTCTTC.

This rearrangement joins TRBV6-8 to TRBJ2-7; TRBD2 matches 8 bases. From germline, CDR1 is MNHGY and CDR2 SAAAGT. This CDR3 has 16 residues. After removal of 2 bases from V and 7 bases from J, the junction contained 13 bases not matched to a gene. The DNA of the CDR3 is TGTGCCAGCAGTTACAGGGGCCCGGGACTAGTCGAGGAGCAGTACTTC. Residues: CASSYRGPGLVEEQYF.